Listed below are T cell receptor beta chains from one sample, sequenced in a study of T cell repertoires in cytomegalovirus infection. Their specific antigens are unknown. TCRdb processed the reads anew with MiXCR; each CDR3 protein has one entry. This table holds 250,000 to 300,000 distinct CDR3 sequences, under 25% found once. Material: cultured PBMCs, obtained from culture after CMV antigen stimulation. These receptors came from a human donor in good health (CMV status not recorded). Some clones in this sample may be carry-over from other donors' samples. The CDR3 runs from the conserved cysteine through the conserved F or W. A D gene is named only where the DNA matches it firmly. Size values are once, few and many counts, or a class for expanded clones, and some rows have none.

d_gene: -
j_gene: TRBJ1-1
v_gene: TRBV7-2
abundance: large
CDR3aa: CASSSDTLNTEAFF
CDR3nt: TGTGCCAGCAGCTCTGACACGTTGAACACTGAAGCTTTCTTT

d_gene: -
j_gene: TRBJ1-1
v_gene: TRBV7-9
abundance: -
CDR3aa: CAYRGVSFTEAFF
CDR3nt: TGTGCCTACAGAGGGGTCTCATTCACTGAAGCTTTCTTT

d_gene: TRBD2
j_gene: TRBJ2-1
v_gene: TRBV27
abundance: many
CDR3aa: CASSLRREYNEQFF
CDR3nt: TGTGCCAGCAGTTTAAGGCGGGAGTATAATGAGCAGTTCTTC

d_gene: TRBD2
j_gene: TRBJ2-7
v_gene: TRBV29-1
abundance: many
CDR3aa: CSVVPGGVRYEQYF
CDR3nt: TGCAGCGTTGTCCCGGGAGGAGTGAGGTACGAGCAGTACTTC

d_gene: -
j_gene: TRBJ1-1
v_gene: TRBV7-9
abundance: -
CDR3aa: CASSNPKENTEAFF
CDR3nt: TGTGCCAGCAGCAATCCGAAAGAGAACACTGAAGCTTTCTTT

d_gene: -
j_gene: TRBJ1-2
v_gene: TRBV6-5
abundance: few
CDR3aa: CASSQSGLGYGYTF
CDR3nt: TGTGCCAGCAGCCAATCGGGACTCGGCTATGGCTACACCTTC

d_gene: TRBD1
j_gene: TRBJ2-1
v_gene: TRBV7-2
abundance: -
CDR3aa: CASSSGQGVWNEQFF
CDR3nt: TGTGCCAGCAGCTCGGGACAGGGAGTGTGGAATGAGCAGTTCTTC

d_gene: TRBD2
j_gene: TRBJ2-7
v_gene: TRBV28
abundance: few
CDR3aa: CASRSQAGAQINEQYF
CDR3nt: TGTGCCAGCAGATCTCAAGCGGGAGCTCAAATCAACGAGCAGTACTTC

d_gene: TRBD1
j_gene: TRBJ2-3
v_gene: TRBV27
abundance: -
CDR3aa: CATSWTGNPDTQYF
CDR3nt: TGTGCCACCAGCTGGACAGGGAACCCAGATACGCAGTATTTT

d_gene: -
j_gene: TRBJ2-7
v_gene: TRBV5-5
abundance: many
CDR3aa: CASSSQGRAYEQYF
CDR3nt: TGTGCCAGCAGCTCCCAGGGTAGGGCGTACGAGCAGTACTTC

d_gene: -
j_gene: TRBJ2-1
v_gene: TRBV24-1
abundance: few
CDR3aa: CATSDLRAENEQFF
CDR3nt: TGTGCCACCAGTGATTTGCGGGCGGAAAATGAGCAGTTCTTC

d_gene: -
j_gene: TRBJ1-2
v_gene: TRBV7-2
abundance: many
CDR3aa: CASSLARHTGRGYTF
CDR3nt: TGTGCCAGCAGCTTAGCTAGACACACGGGACGGGGCTACACCTTC

d_gene: TRBD2
j_gene: TRBJ2-1
v_gene: TRBV10-3
abundance: once
CDR3aa: CAINQGLAGGAEQFF
CDR3nt: TGTGCCATCAATCAAGGACTAGCGGGAGGGGCTGAGCAGTTCTTC

d_gene: -
j_gene: TRBJ1-3
v_gene: TRBV9
abundance: -
CDR3aa: CASARLDSGNTIYF
CDR3nt: TGTGCCAGCGCCCGACTAGACTCTGGAAACACCATATATTTT